A single sample is the source of the 16 T cell receptor beta chains below, sequenced in a study of blood T cell repertoires in COVID-19. Only in-frame clones appear in the TCRdb table, and some are missing; sequencing was by immunoSEQ multiplex PCR. In the table there are under 100,000 clones, around 83% of which are singletons. Sequencing was done on a sample of peripheral blood. All receptors come from a woman aged 55-75 years with acute or convalescent COVID-19.

The chain joins TRBV6-5 to TRBJ1-2; possible D gene TRBD1, 5 bases. Looked up from germline, CDR1 is MNHEY and CDR2 is SVGAGI. The CDR3 length is 14 residues. The V and J ends lost 2 bases and 4 bases respectively, with 11 bases between them. CDR3 sequence: CASSYGGGGYGYTF. The CDR3 DNA reads as TGTGCCAGCAGTTACGGGGGAGGTGGCTATGGCTACACCTTC.

The V and J genes are TRBV5-1 and TRBJ1-2; D may be TRBD1 (6 bases). Per germline, CDR1 SGHRS and CDR2 YFSETQ. Trimming took off 7 bases at V and 6 bases at J, with 16 bases between the two ends. CDR3 length: 13 amino acids. CDR3 coding DNA: TGCGCCAGCTGGTCTCCGGGACATGATGGCTACACCTTC. Translating gives CASWSPGHDGYTF.

The J gene is TRBJ1-2, the V gene TRBV11-3; no firm D call. This CDR3 comprises 12 residues. Germline assignment: CDR1 SGHNT and CDR2 YENEEA. V lost 2 bases and J lost 14, with 15 bases in between. CDR3 amino acids: CASSLNFKARTF. CDR3 DNA sequence: TGTGCCAGCAGCTTAAATTTTAAAGCCCGAACCTTC.

V gene TRBV14 combines with J gene TRBJ1-1; a weak D match, TRBD1 (6 bases). CDR1 is SGHDN and CDR2 is FVKESK in the germline V gene. CDR3 size: 15 residues. V lost 4 bases, J lost 2 bases, and 14 bases lay in between. CDR3 amino acids: CASSLGGGVNTEAFF. The CDR3 nucleotides are TGTGCCAGCAGCCTAGGAGGGGGGGTCAACACTGAAGCTTTCTTT.

The V call is TRBV3-1 (or the pseudogene TRBV3-2), the J call TRBJ1-3; the match to TRBD1 covers 7 bases. The germline V gene has CDR1 LGHDT and CDR2 YNNKEL (reference sequence). This CDR3 spans 15 amino acids. Unmatched junction bases numbered 4, after V lost 4 bases and J lost 1 base. The CDR3 spells CASSPTTGSGNTIYF. In DNA, the CDR3 is TGTGCCAGCAGCCCTACGACAGGGTCTGGAAACACCATATATTTT.

The rearrangement uses TRBV11-3 and TRBJ1-4, with TRBD1 as a possible D gene (5 bases). Germline CDR1 is SGHNT and CDR2 is YENEEA. This CDR3 region has 13 residues. V was shortened by 6 bases and J by 6 bases, with 11 bases between the two germline ends. CDR3 loop: CASRPWGDEKLFF. The CDR3 DNA sequence: TGTGCCAGCAGACCCTGGGGGGATGAAAAACTGTTTTTT.

The chain uses TRBV29-1 and TRBJ1-1; TRBD1 matches at 7 bases. CDR1 is SQVTM, CDR2 ANQGSEA, per germline. The CDR3 length is 15 residues. Losses at the gene ends were 6 bases for V and 1 base for J; bases not matched to a gene: 11. The CDR3 loop reads CSVVETGLGNTEAFF. DNA for the CDR3: TGCAGCGTCGTCGAGACAGGGCTTGGGAACACTGAAGCTTTCTTT.

The chain couples TRBV11-2 to TRBJ2-3; no reliable D call. V shed 2 bases and J shed 5 bases, with 5 bases lying between them. CDR3 length: 12 amino acids. In germline, CDR1 is SGHAT, CDR2 FQNNGV. This CDR3 is CASSLSGDTQYF. The CDR3 bases are TGTGCCAGCAGCTTATCGGGAGATACGCAGTATTTT.

The chain couples TRBV5-6 to TRBJ2-7; TRBD1 matches at 7 bases. This CDR3 is 14 amino acids long. Germline V lookup: CDR1 SGHDT, CDR2 YYEEEE. With 0 bases clipped from V and 1 base from J, the junction kept 1 base outside the gene matches. The DNA of the CDR3 is TGTGCCAGCAGCTTGGCGGGACAGTCCTACGAGCAGTACTTC. It specifies CASSLAGQSYEQYF.

This clone was seen just once. The chain carries TRBV24-1 and TRBJ2-2, with D possibly matching TRBD1 (6 bases). Germline V CDR1 and CDR2: KGHDR, SFDVKD. CDR3 length: 13 residues. V gave up 8 bases and J gave up 4 bases, with 10 bases separating them. The CDR3 coding sequence is TGTGCCACCACACAGGGTTCCACCGGGGAGCTGTTTTTT. Its protein is CATTQGSTGELFF.

This chain uses TRBV21-1 with TRBJ1-2. TRBV21-1 is labeled a pseudogene. This CDR3 has 21 amino acids. The CDR3 here is CASSKGGGFEDLDTNFYGYTF. CDR3 DNA: TGTGCCAGCAGCAAAGGCGGGGGTTTTGAGGATCTGGACACGAATTTCTATGGCTACACCTTC.

The CDR3 DNA is TGTGCCAGCAGTCTGACAGGGATTAATTCACCCCTCCACTTT. It yields the protein CASSLTGINSPLHF. The rearrangement joins TRBV11-2 to TRBJ1-6, with 7 bases aligning to TRBD1. The germline CDR1 and CDR2 sequences are SGHAT and FQNNGV. The CDR3 runs 14 residues. V shed 6 bases, J shed 6 bases, and the junction held 5 bases outside the gene matches.

V gene TRBV5-1 combines with J gene TRBJ2-1; 8 nucleotides match TRBD2. J was trimmed by 9 bases and V by 4 bases; bases with no gene match: 15. The CDR3 spans 16 residues. Germline V gene sequence: CDR1 SGHRS, CDR2 YFSETQ. The CDR3 sequence is CASSVASSGRTAEQFF. DNA for the CDR3: TGCGCCAGCAGCGTAGCCTCTAGCGGGCGTACCGCTGAGCAGTTCTTC.

This clone was seen just once. The J gene is TRBJ1-5, the V gene TRBV14; 9 bases map to TRBD1. This CDR3 region has 20 residues. J was trimmed by 2 bases and V by 5 bases; bases with no gene match: 19. Per germline, CDR1 SGHDN and CDR2 FVKESK. The CDR3, as DNA: TGTGCCAGCAGCACCCTTCCGGGACAGGGTGTTTATTGGGGCAATCAGCCCCAGCATTTT. As protein: CASSTLPGQGVYWGNQPQHF.

The chain combines TRBV18 with TRBJ1-5; TRBD1 might be the D (6 bases). The CDR3 sequence is 13 residues long. Trimming pared 4 bases from V and 2 bases from J, leaving 6 bases between. Germline V CDR1 and CDR2: KGHSH, LQKENI. CDR3 in DNA: TGTGCCAGCTCACGGACAGGCAATCAGCCCCAGCATTTT. This gives the protein CASSRTGNQPQHF.

The chain couples TRBV6-5 to TRBJ2-1, with a tentative D call TRBD2 (5 bases). The germline V gene has CDR1 MNHEY and CDR2 SVGAGI. There are 11 residues in the CDR3. V dropped 6 bases and J dropped 6 bases, with 6 bases sitting between them. The CDR3 DNA reads as TGTGCCAGCAGGAGGGCCAATGAGCAGTTCTTC. The encoded protein is CASRRANEQFF.